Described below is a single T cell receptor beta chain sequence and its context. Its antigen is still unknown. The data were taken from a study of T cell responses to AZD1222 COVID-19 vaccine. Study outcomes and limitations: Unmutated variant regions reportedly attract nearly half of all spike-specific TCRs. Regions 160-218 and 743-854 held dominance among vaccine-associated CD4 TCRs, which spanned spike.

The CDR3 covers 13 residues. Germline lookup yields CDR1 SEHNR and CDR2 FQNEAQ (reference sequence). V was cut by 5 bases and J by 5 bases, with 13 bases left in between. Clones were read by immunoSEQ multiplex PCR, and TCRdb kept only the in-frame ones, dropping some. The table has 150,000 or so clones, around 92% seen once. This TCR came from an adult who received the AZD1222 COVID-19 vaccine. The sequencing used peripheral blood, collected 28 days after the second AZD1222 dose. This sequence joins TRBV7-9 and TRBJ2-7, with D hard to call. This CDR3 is CASSLPSTHEQYF. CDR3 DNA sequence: TGTGCCAGCAGCCTACCCAGTACCCACGAGCAGTACTTC.